The rows below give T cell receptor beta chains drawn from one sample of a study of T cells in Graves' hyperthyroidism and ophthalmopathy. A single record per CDR3 protein comes from TCRdb applying MiXCR to the multiplex PCR reads. This table holds around 430,000 distinct CDR3 sequences, 14% to 15% found once. Sequencing input: blood. The receptors originated from a woman younger than 45 with Graves' hyperthyroidism. The CDR3 runs from the conserved cysteine through the conserved F or W. D genes are given only for firm matches. Where a row states a size, it is once, few, many or the class of an expanded clone; other rows omit it.

>TRBJ2-3|.|few|TRBV7-9
TGTGCCAGCAGCTTATCACAGAACACAGATACGCAGTATTTT
CASSLSQNTDTQYF
>TRBJ1-2|.|few|TRBV28
TGTGCCAGCGGGACTGCGGGGGCCGGGTATGGCTACACCTTC
CASGTAGAGYGYTF
>TRBJ1-1|.|few|TRBV7-6
TGTGCCAGCAGACTCGAACTCCGGACTGAAGCTTTCTTT
CASRLELRTEAFF
>TRBJ2-7|.|many|TRBV12-3/TRBV12-4
TGTGCCAGCAGTTCCGGCGTAACCCGGGACACTTCCTACGAGCAGTACTTC
CASSSGVTRDTSYEQYF
>TRBJ1-1|.|many|TRBV12-3/TRBV12-4
TGTGCCAGCAGAATCCGAACCGGGACGGGGAACACTGAAGCTTTCTTT
CASRIRTGTGNTEAFF
>TRBJ2-7|TRBD1|.|TRBV20-1
TGCAGTGCTAGGGTTAGGGACAGGGGCACCTACGAGCAGTACTTC
CSARVRDRGTYEQYF
>TRBJ1-1|.|many|TRBV27
TGTGCCAGCAGTTTATCGAGTTCCGGGCCTGAAGCTTTCTTT
CASSLSSSGPEAFF
>TRBJ2-1|TRBD2|many|TRBV10-3
TGTGCCATCGCCGTGGGCGGGAGCTCCTACAATGAGCAGTTCTTC
CAIAVGGSSYNEQFF
>TRBJ2-2|TRBD1|many|TRBV25-1
TGTGCCAGCCCCATAAGGGACAGTAACACCGGGGAGCTGTTTTTT
CASPIRDSNTGELFF
>TRBJ2-5|.|many|TRBV12-3/TRBV12-4
TGTGCCAGCAGCGTAGGGAGGCGGGACAGCCAAGAGACCCAGTACTTC
CASSVGRRDSQETQYF
>TRBJ2-7|.|many|TRBV11-2
TGTGCCAGCAGCTTAGATAACTCCTACGAGCAGTACTTC
CASSLDNSYEQYF
>TRBJ1-4|.|.|TRBV27
TGTGCCAGCAGTTTATCGGGGTCTAATGAAAAACTGTTTTTT
CASSLSGSNEKLFF
>TRBJ2-3|TRBD1|many|TRBV28
TGTGCCAGCAGTTTCATCCGGGACAGAGTCACAGATACGCAGTATTTT
CASSFIRDRVTDTQYF
>TRBJ2-7|TRBD1|.|TRBV5-1
TGCGCCAGCAGCATCGGGACAGGGGGCGGGGACGAGCAGTACTTC
CASSIGTGGGDEQYF
>TRBJ1-6|.|many|TRBV6-1
TGTGCCAGCAGCCAATCGGCGGGGGATTTCTATTCACCCCTCCACTTT
CASSQSAGDFYSPLHF
>TRBJ2-4|.|.|TRBV15
TGTGCCACCAGCAGAGATATTCGGCTAGCCAAAAACATTCAGTACTTC
CATSRDIRLAKNIQYF
>TRBJ2-7|.|few|TRBV20-1
TGCAGTGCGCGGGACAAAAACTACGAGCAGTACTTC
CSARDKNYEQYF
>TRBJ2-7|.|many|TRBV7-8
TGTGCCAGCAGCCCTCAAACGGGTAACTACGAGCAGTACTTC
CASSPQTGNYEQYF
>TRBJ1-2|.|few|TRBV2
TGTGCCAGCAGCCCCCCTTGGGGGGCCTGGTATGGCTACACCTTC
CASSPPWGAWYGYTF
>TRBJ2-7|.|.|TRBV19
TGTGCCAGTAGTCCTCCCGGGAGTCAAAGCTCCTACGAGCAGTACTTC
CASSPPGSQSSYEQYF
>TRBJ2-1|TRBD1|few|TRBV20-1
TGCAGTGCTAGAGATCTTGACAGGGCGGCCTACAATGAGCAGTTCTTC
CSARDLDRAAYNEQFF
>TRBJ2-3|TRBD1|many|TRBV20-1
TGCAGTGGCGCCGGGACAGCCAAGGATACGCAGTATTTT
CSGAGTAKDTQYF
>TRBJ2-1|.|many|TRBV2
TGTGCCAGCAGTGGGGAACTCAATGAGCAGTTCTTC
CASSGELNEQFF
>TRBJ1-6|.|few|TRBV19
TGTGCCAGTAGTACGACCCCGGGTGGTAATTCACCCCTCCACTTT
CASSTTPGGNSPLHF
>TRBJ1-5|.|many|TRBV28
TGTGCCAGCACCCCCAGCTTATTAAGTCGGCCCCAGCATTTT
CASTPSLLSRPQHF
>TRBJ1-4|.|.|TRBV5-4
TGTGCCAGCAGCGCCTCGACAGGATCTAATGAAAAACTGTTTTTT
CASSASTGSNEKLFF
>TRBJ2-7|.|many|TRBV10-1
TGCGCCAGCAGTGAGTCGAAGGGGGGATCGGGATACGAGCAGTACTTC
CASSESKGGSGYEQYF
>TRBJ1-2|TRBD1|.|TRBV12-5
TGTGCTAGTGCCACAGGGGTTGGTGGCTACACCTTC
CASATGVGGYTF
>TRBJ2-3|.|many|TRBV27
TGTGCCAGCAGTTTATGGTCGGGGCGCACAGATACGCAGTATTTT
CASSLWSGRTDTQYF
>TRBJ2-2|TRBD2|many|TRBV18
TGTGCCAGCTCACCACAGAGCCTAGCGGGAGGTGGAACCGGGGAGCTGTTTTTT
CASSPQSLAGGGTGELFF
>TRBJ2-1|.|many|TRBV27
TGTGCCAGCAGTTTAGAGGTCGGTCGGGACAATGAGCAGTTCTTC
CASSLEVGRDNEQFF
>TRBJ1-6|.|few|TRBV20-1
TGCAGTGCTGAACACACAGGGCTGGCTAATTCACCCCTCCACTTT
CSAEHTGLANSPLHF
>TRBJ2-2|.|many|TRBV2
TGTGCCAGCAGTGAAGCAGGGCAGGACGGGGAGCTGTTTTTT
CASSEAGQDGELFF
>TRBJ1-6|.|.|TRBV3-1
TGTGCCAGCAGCCAAGACGTCTCACCCCTCCACTTT
CASSQDVSPLHF
>TRBJ1-5|TRBD1|few|TRBV3-1
TGTGCCAGCAGCCAATTACAGGGGGCGTCCCAGCATTTT
CASSQLQGASQHF
>TRBJ2-1|.|.|TRBV6-1
TGTGCCAGCAGTGAGTTTCCGGGAGAAGGCAATGAGCAGTTCTTC
CASSEFPGEGNEQFF
>TRBJ1-1|.|few|TRBV28
TGTGCCAGCAGTTTTGCCAGGGTGAACACTGAAGCTTTCTTT
CASSFARVNTEAFF
>TRBJ1-1|TRBD1|few|TRBV3-1
TGTGCCAGCTACAGGACAGGGGACACTGAAGCTTTCTTT
CASYRTGDTEAFF